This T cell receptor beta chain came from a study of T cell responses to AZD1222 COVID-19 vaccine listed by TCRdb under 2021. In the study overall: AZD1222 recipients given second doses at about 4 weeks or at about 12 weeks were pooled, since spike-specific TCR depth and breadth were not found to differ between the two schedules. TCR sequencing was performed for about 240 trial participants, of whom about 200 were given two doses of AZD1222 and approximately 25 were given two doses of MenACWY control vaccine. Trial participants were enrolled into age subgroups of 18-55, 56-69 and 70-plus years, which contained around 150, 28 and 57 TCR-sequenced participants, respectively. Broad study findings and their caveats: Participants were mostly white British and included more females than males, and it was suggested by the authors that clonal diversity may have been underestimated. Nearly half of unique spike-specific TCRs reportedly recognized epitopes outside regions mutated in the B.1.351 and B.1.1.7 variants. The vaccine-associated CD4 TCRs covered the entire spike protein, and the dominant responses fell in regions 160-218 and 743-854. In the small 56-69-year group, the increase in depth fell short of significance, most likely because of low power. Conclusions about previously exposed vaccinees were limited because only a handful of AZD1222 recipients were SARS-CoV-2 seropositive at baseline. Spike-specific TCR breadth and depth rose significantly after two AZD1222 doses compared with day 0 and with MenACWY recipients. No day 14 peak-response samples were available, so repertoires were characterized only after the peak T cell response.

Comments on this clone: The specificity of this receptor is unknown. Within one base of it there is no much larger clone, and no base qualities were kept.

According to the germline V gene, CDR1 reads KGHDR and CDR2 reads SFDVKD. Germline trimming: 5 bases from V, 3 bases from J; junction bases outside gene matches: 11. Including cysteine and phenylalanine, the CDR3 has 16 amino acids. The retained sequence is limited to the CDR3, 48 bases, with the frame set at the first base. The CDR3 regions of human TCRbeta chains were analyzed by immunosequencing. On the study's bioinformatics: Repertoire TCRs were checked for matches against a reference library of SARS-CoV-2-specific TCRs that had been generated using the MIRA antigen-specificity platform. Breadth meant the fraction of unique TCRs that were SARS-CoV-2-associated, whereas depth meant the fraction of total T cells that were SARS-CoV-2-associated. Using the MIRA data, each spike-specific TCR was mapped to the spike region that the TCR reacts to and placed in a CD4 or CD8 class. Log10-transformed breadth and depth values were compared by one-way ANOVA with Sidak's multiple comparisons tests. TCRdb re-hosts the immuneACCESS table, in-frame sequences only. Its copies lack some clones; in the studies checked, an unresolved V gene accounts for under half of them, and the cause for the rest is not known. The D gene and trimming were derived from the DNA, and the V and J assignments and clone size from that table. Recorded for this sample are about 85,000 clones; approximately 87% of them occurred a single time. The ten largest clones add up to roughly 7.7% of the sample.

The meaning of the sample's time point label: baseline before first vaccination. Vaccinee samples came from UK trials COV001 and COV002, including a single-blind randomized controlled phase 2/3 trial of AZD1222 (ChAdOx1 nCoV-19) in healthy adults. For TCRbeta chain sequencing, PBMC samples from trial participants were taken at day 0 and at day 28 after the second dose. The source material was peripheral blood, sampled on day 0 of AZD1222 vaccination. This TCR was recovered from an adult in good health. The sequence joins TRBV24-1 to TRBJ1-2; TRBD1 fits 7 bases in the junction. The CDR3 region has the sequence CATSGPSLTGDYGYTF. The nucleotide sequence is TGTGCCACCAGTGGCCCCTCCTTAACAGGGGACTATGGCTACACCTTC.